The 3 T cell receptor beta chains reported below all come from one sample, sequenced in a study of cytomegalovirus exposure and HLA in healthy donors. The PCR made use of 60 Vbeta and 13 Jbeta primers. Produced via immunoSEQ multiplex PCR; TCRdb's table is partial and in-frame only. The table has some 170,000 clones, about two thirds seen once. Specimen: PBMCs. These receptor sequences come from a human donor in good health.

The rearrangement uses TRBV5-4 and TRBJ2-5; 11 positions match TRBD1. Germline V gives CDR1 SGHNT, CDR2 YYREEE (reference sequence). This CDR3 has 15 residues. V lost 7 bases to trimming and J lost 5 bases; unmatched junction nucleotides: 10. The CDR3 coding sequence is TGTGCCAGCTCCAAATGGACAGGGGGCGGTGAGACCCAGTACTTC. Amino acid sequence: CASSKWTGGGETQYF. Full variable domain (outside the CDR3, taken from reference TRBV5-4 and TRBJ2-5): ETGVTQSPTHLIKTRGQQVTLRCSSQSGHNTVSWYQQALGQGPQFIFQYYREEENGRGNFPPRFSGLQFPNYSSELNVNALELDDSALYLCASSKWTGGGETQYFGPGTRLLVL.

This chain connects TRBV7-9 to TRBJ2-7; D is unclear. This CDR3 has 14 amino acids. V shed 1 base and J shed 4 bases, with 11 bases lying between them. Germline V gene sequence: CDR1 SEHNR, CDR2 FQNEAQ (reference sequence). CDR3: CASSLGIVGYEQYF. CDR3 bases: TGTGCCAGCAGCTTAGGAATAGTCGGGTACGAGCAGTACTTC.

CDR3 loop: CASSYYSSGNTIYF. As DNA, the CDR3 is TGTGCCAGCAGTTATTACAGCTCTGGAAACACCATATATTTT. This chain joins TRBV6-5 and TRBJ1-3; D gene unclear. This CDR3 region has 14 residues. The ends were cut back, 3 bases at V and 0 bases at J, with 6 bases in the middle. The germline V gene encodes CDR1 MNHEY and CDR2 SVGAGI.